These 13 T cell receptor beta chains originate from one sample sequenced in a study of blood T cells in healthy people across ages. Combining a sample-barcoded 5' primer with a J-beta primer mix, a second PCR ran for roughly 6 to 12 cycles. From the 5' RACE reads, TCRdb called clonotypes with MiXCR, one entry per CDR3 protein. The data contain under 800,000 distinct CDR3 sequences, under 25% of them singletons. Sequencing used blood. The receptors here all came from a man between 65 and 85 years old in good health.

This clonotype was detected a few times. The chain recombines TRBV6-5 with TRBJ2-4; 11 nucleotides match TRBD1. Germline CDR1 is MNHEY and CDR2 is SVGAGI. With 5 bases clipped from V and 4 bases from J, the junction kept 4 bases outside the gene matches. CDR3 size: 15 residues. The chain's CDR3 is CASSRGDRGKNIQYF. CDR3 DNA sequence: TGTGCCAGCAGTCGTGGGGACAGGGGGAAAAACATTCAGTACTTC.

The J gene is TRBJ2-5, the V gene TRBV5-1, with 8 positions matching TRBD2. The J call may be mistaken, given a closer DNA end match to TRBJ2-1. This CDR3 has 16 amino acids. CDR1 is SGHRS, CDR2 YFSETQ, per germline. This CDR3 reads CASSLYAGGTYNEQFF. The CDR3 DNA sequence: TGCGCCAGCAGCCTGTATGCGGGAGGAACCTACAATGAGCAGTTCTTC.

The sample holds many counts of this clonotype. The genes are TRBV27 and TRBJ2-5; perhaps D is TRBD1 or TRBD2 (5 bases each). CDR1 and CDR2 (germline): MNHEY, SMNVEV (reference sequence). CDR3 length: 14 amino acids. V lost 5 bases to trimming and J lost 7 bases, with 17 bases between them. In DNA form, the CDR3 reads TGTGCCAGCAGTATCGGGACCGCGTTAGGGACCCAGTACTTC. It translates to CASSIGTALGTQYF.

Only a few counts were recorded for this clonotype. V usage is TRBV28 and J usage is TRBJ2-3; D may match TRBD1 or TRBD2 (6 bases each). Germline assignment: CDR1 MDHEN and CDR2 SYDVKM. This CDR3 contains 14 residues. Trimming stripped 5 bases from V and 6 bases from J, with 15 bases between. CDR3 residues: CASSPGDLGDTQYF. The DNA for the CDR3 is TGTGCCAGCAGTCCAGGGGACTTGGGGGATACGCAGTATTTT.

The gene calls are TRBV4-1 and TRBJ1-1, with TRBD1 matching 7 bases. Looked up from germline, CDR1 is MGHRA and CDR2 is YSYEKL. The V gene end was trimmed by 4 bases and the J gene end by 7 bases; junction bases not matched to a gene: 9. The CDR3 is 14 amino acids. The CDR3 DNA reads TGCGCCAGCAGCCCTTCGCCCGGACAGGATGAAGCTTTCTTT. Protein product: CASSPSPGQDEAFF.

The chain joins TRBV5-6 to TRBJ1-4; D is unclear. CDR1 SGHDT and CDR2 YYEEEE come from the germline V gene. This CDR3 comprises 14 residues. The V and J ends lost 1 base and 8 bases respectively, with 12 bases between them. The CDR3 here is CASSLRALGEKLFF. DNA of the CDR3: TGTGCCAGCAGCTTGCGGGCCCTGGGAGAAAAACTGTTTTTT.

V usage is TRBV7-3 and J usage is TRBJ2-1; D unresolved. The germline gives CDR1 SGHTA, CDR2 FQGTGA. The V gene lost 0 bases and the J gene lost 8 bases, with 11 bases spanning the gap. The length of the CDR3 is 14 residues. The CDR3 loop is CASSLTGPTDEQFF. The CDR3 DNA follows: TGTGCCAGCAGCTTAACCGGGCCCACGGATGAGCAGTTCTTC.

This clonotype was seen only a few times. The rearrangement joins TRBV5-1 to TRBJ2-1, with D unresolved. The CDR3 length is 14 residues. V shed 0 bases and J shed 3 bases, with 7 bases lying between them. CDR1 is SGHRS, CDR2 YFSETQ, per germline. CDR3 loop: CASSLGTIYNEQFF. CDR3 nucleotides: TGCGCCAGCAGCTTGGGCACAATCTACAATGAGCAGTTCTTC.

This chain connects TRBV18 to TRBJ2-1, with TRBD2 matching over 8 bases. Germline loops: CDR1 KGHSH, CDR2 LQKENI. The V and J ends lost 2 bases and 4 bases, in that order; junction bases with no gene match: 4. The CDR3 is 15 residues long. The DNA of the CDR3 is TGTGCCAGCTCACCAATAGGACTAGCTTACAATGAGCAGTTCTTC. It yields the protein CASSPIGLAYNEQFF.

In this sample, this clonotype turned up a few times. The chain employs TRBV28 and TRBJ2-5, with D possibly matching TRBD1 (6 bases). The CDR3 has 15 residues. In germline, CDR1 is MDHEN, CDR2 SYDVKM. V was clipped by 5 bases and J by 0 bases, with 13 bases between them. In nucleotides, the CDR3 is TGTGCCAGCAGTACACACTCAGGGGACCAAGAGACCCAGTACTTC. This codes for CASSTHSGDQETQYF.

This clonotype was seen a handful of times. Because the CDR3 is missing its conserved closing phenylalanine or tryptophan, this is likely a read error. The chain links TRBV24-1 to TRBJ1-1; a weak D match, TRBD1 (6 bases). CDR1 is KGHDR and CDR2 is SFDVKD in the germline V gene. The CDR3 runs 14 residues. V was cut by 7 bases and J by 1 base, with 12 bases left in between. The CDR3 protein is CATRGGAGNTEAFL. The CDR3 region has the DNA TGTGCCACCAGGGGGGGGGCGGGGAACACTGAAGCTTTCCTT.

This chain connects TRBV7-2 to TRBJ2-1; D might be TRBD2 (6 bases). The CDR3 consists of 14 residues. V was cut by 1 base and J by 15 bases, with 19 bases left in between. CDR1 SGHTA and CDR2 FQGNSA come from the germline V gene. The chain's CDR3 is CASSLVASDPRLFF. DNA of the CDR3: TGTGCCAGCAGCTTAGTGGCTAGCGACCCCCGTTTGTTCTTC.

The chain couples TRBV7-2 to TRBJ2-7; perhaps D is TRBD1 or TRBD2 (5 bases each). This CDR3 is 14 amino acids long. With 3 bases removed from V and 7 bases from J, the gap between germline ends came to 16 bases. The germline gives CDR1 SGHTA, CDR2 FQGNSA. This CDR3 is CASSFGTGYGEQYF. CDR3 DNA sequence: TGTGCCAGCAGCTTCGGGACGGGGTATGGAGAGCAGTACTTC.